These 9 T cell receptor beta chains were sequenced from one sample in a study of T cells in Graves' hyperthyroidism and ophthalmopathy. Researchers took RNA transcripts and amplified the TCR beta CDR3 regions from them. The HTBI primer set was used in a first-round RT-PCR of the TCR CDR3. Via MiXCR, TCRdb re-called the multiplex PCR reads, giving one row per CDR3 protein. The sample lists around 300,000 distinct CDR3 sequences; roughly an eighth were seen once. Input material: blood. The source of these receptors is a woman aged 40 to 50 with Graves' hyperthyroidism.

Many counts were recorded for this clonotype. This chain joins TRBV5-1 and TRBJ2-1, with D perhaps TRBD1 (5 bases). The germline gives CDR1 SGHRS, CDR2 YFSETQ. Trimming removed 2 bases from V and 6 bases from J, with 24 bases in between. The CDR3 runs to 18 residues. CDR3 region: CASSFNPNSRAYFNEQFF. CDR3 coding DNA: TGCGCCAGCAGCTTCAACCCCAACAGCAGGGCATATTTCAATGAGCAGTTCTTC. Complete variable domain (other parts from reference TRBV5-1 and TRBJ2-1): KAGVTQTPRYLIKTRGQQVTLSCSPISGHRSVSWYQQTPGQGLQFLFEYFSETQRNKGNFPGRFSGRQFSNSRSEMNVSTLELGDSALYLCASSFNPNSRAYFNEQFFGPGTRLTVL.

In this sample, this clonotype turned up many times. This chain connects TRBV6-1 to TRBJ1-1; D ambiguous. The ends were cut back, 7 bases at V and 4 bases at J, with 16 bases in the middle. The germline V gene has CDR1 MNHNS and CDR2 SASEGT. CDR3 size: 14 residues. CDR3 DNA: TGTGCCAGCACGGGCAGGACGTCAGGCACTGAAGCTTTCTTT. Translating gives CASTGRTSGTEAFF.

About this clonotype: This may come from a read error, since a much larger clone is one base off. The rearrangement uses TRBV28 and TRBJ2-1; 7 positions agree with TRBD1. The CDR3 is made up of 12 amino acids. Germline assignment: CDR1 MDHEN and CDR2 SYDVKM. Unmatched junction bases numbered 5, after V lost 11 bases and J lost 4 bases. The CDR3 nucleotides read TGTGCCCGCCGGGACAGTTACAATGAGCAGTTCTTC. Amino acids: CARRDSYNEQFF.

This clonotype occurred a few times. This sequence joins TRBV28 and TRBJ1-2; perhaps TRBD1 as D (6 bases). The CDR3 runs to 13 residues. Germline V gene sequence: CDR1 MDHEN, CDR2 SYDVKM. V shed 6 bases and J shed 8 bases, with 16 bases lying between them. CDR3 amino acids: CASSNWGAHGYTF. DNA for the CDR3: TGTGCCAGCAGCAACTGGGGGGCGCACGGCTACACCTTC.

This clonotype was picked up many times. The J gene is TRBJ2-4, the V gene TRBV11-2; unclear D gene. Germline-derived CDR1 and CDR2 are SGHAT and FQNNGV. V gave up 2 bases and J gave up 7 bases, with 9 bases separating them. The CDR3 totals 13 residues. CDR3 residues: CASSLSTMNIQYF. The CDR3 DNA reads TGTGCCAGCAGCTTATCCACTATGAACATTCAGTACTTC.

This clonotype has at least ten counts. This chain connects TRBV28 to TRBJ1-5; D remains ambiguous. The CDR3 loop spans 16 amino acids. V lost 7 bases and J lost 2, with 18 bases in between. Germline assignment: CDR1 MDHEN and CDR2 SYDVKM. The CDR3 spells CASTSQSYLGNQPQHF. CDR3 nucleotide sequence: TGTGCCAGCACCTCTCAATCCTACCTAGGCAATCAGCCCCAGCATTTT.

In its sample, this clonotype was seen many times. CDR3 nucleotides: TGTGCCAGCAGTGAGCGGAGGGGGGAGACCCAGTACTTC. Its translation is CASSERRGETQYF. This chain links TRBV2 with TRBJ2-5; D may be TRBD1 or TRBD2 (6 bases each). The CDR3 is 13 residues long. V was trimmed by 3 bases and J by 5 bases, leaving 10 bases between them. From germline, CDR1 is SNHLY and CDR2 FYNNEI.

Many counts were recorded for this clonotype. The J gene is TRBJ2-1, the V gene TRBV10-3, with D maybe TRBD1 (5 bases). Germline V gene data show CDR1 as ENHRY and CDR2 as SYGVKD. V was clipped by 6 bases and J by 6 bases, with 12 bases between them. There are 13 residues in the CDR3. In nucleotides, the CDR3 is TGTGCCATCAGGGGCGGTACAGGCAATGAGCAGTTCTTC. This gives the protein CAIRGGTGNEQFF.

This clonotype was detected many times. This chain links TRBV7-9 with TRBJ1-2, with TRBD1 as a possible D gene (5 bases). CDR3 length equals 14 residues. Trimming removed 5 bases at V and 5 bases at J, with 15 bases between. The germline CDR1 and CDR2 sequences are SEHNR and FQNEAQ (reference sequence). The CDR3 sequence: CASSLTSQVYGYTF. The CDR3 region has the DNA TGTGCCAGCAGCCTAACGTCACAGGTGTATGGCTACACCTTC. The full variable domain, with the rest looked up from reference TRBV7-9 and TRBJ1-2, is DTGVSQNPRHKITKRGQNVTFRCDPISEHNRLYWYRQTLGQGPEFLTYFQNEAQLEKSRLLSDRFSAERPKGSFSTLEIQRTEQGDSAMYLCASSLTSQVYGYTFGSGTRLTVV.